The 10 T cell receptor beta chains in this list originate from one sample, sequenced in a study of T cell responses to AZD1222 COVID-19 vaccine. TCRdb's table, derived via immunoSEQ multiplex PCR, lists solely in-frame clones and lacks some. This repertoire shows about 97,000 clones, 70% to 90% found once; its top ten account for around 5.1%. Source: peripheral blood, taken on day 0 of AZD1222 vaccination. The receptors come from an adult in good health.

This CDR3 is CASSYSQGNTGELFF. CDR3 DNA sequence: TGTGCCAGCAGTTACAGCCAGGGTAACACCGGGGAGCTGTTTTTT. V is TRBV6-5 and J is TRBJ2-2; D might be TRBD1 (5 bases). The ends were cut back, 2 bases at V and 2 bases at J, with 9 bases in the middle. Looked up from germline, CDR1 is MNHEY and CDR2 is SVGAGI. CDR3 length equals 15 residues.

In this sample, this clone turned up once. The genes are TRBV2 and TRBJ2-7; perhaps TRBD1 as D (5 bases). Trimming shortened V by 7 bases and J by 1 base, and 14 bases separated the two germline ends. The CDR3 covers 14 residues. Germline V lookup: CDR1 SNHLY, CDR2 FYNNEI. Here the CDR3 reads CASKIRERSYEQYF. The CDR3 DNA reads as TGTGCCAGCAAAATCAGGGAAAGGTCCTACGAGCAGTACTTC.

This clone was seen a few times. The rearrangement joins TRBV4-3 to TRBJ2-7, with TRBD1 matching 9 bases. Germline V lookup: CDR1 LGHNA, CDR2 YSLEER. The CDR3 is 17 residues long. V lost 4 bases, J lost 0 bases, and 10 bases stayed unmatched. The CDR3 nucleotides are TGCGCCAGCAGCCCCCGCTCTGGACAGGGGATCTCCTACGAGCAGTACTTC. Residues: CASSPRSGQGISYEQYF.

The chain has TRBV28 and TRBJ2-7; 12 nucleotides line up with TRBD2. The CDR3 totals 16 residues. Germline CDR1 and CDR2: MDHEN and SYDVKM. J lost 1 base, V lost 4 bases, and 5 bases had no gene match. CDR3 sequence (DNA): TGTGCCAGCAGTTCCATAACTAGCGGGGGGTCCTACGAGCAGTACTTC. Translated, it gives CASSSITSGGSYEQYF.

V usage is TRBV5-4 and J usage is TRBJ1-1; D is perhaps TRBD1 (6 bases). The V and J ends lost 4 bases and 5 bases respectively, with 12 bases between them. This CDR3 is 13 amino acids long. Germline V CDR1 and CDR2: SGHNT, YYREEE (reference sequence). CDR3 sequence: CASSSGQRTEAFF. The CDR3 bases are TGTGCCAGCAGCAGCGGACAGCGAACTGAAGCTTTCTTT.

V usage is TRBV6-2 or TRBV6-3 and J usage is TRBJ2-1; D may be TRBD2 (6 bases). Deletions cut 3 bases from V and 13 bases from J, with 16 bases between. This CDR3 spans 13 amino acids. The germline gives CDR1 MNHEY, CDR2 SVGEGT. The CDR3 here is CASSYRLGGSQFF. The DNA for the CDR3 is TGTGCCAGCAGTTATCGGTTGGGAGGCTCCCAGTTCTTC.

The V and J genes are TRBV3-1 (or the pseudogene TRBV3-2) and TRBJ2-3; TRBD2 might be the D (6 bases). The CDR3 is made up of 15 amino acids. CDR1 LGHDT and CDR2 YNNKEL come from the germline V gene (reference sequence). V dropped 1 base and J dropped 7 bases, with 15 bases sitting between them. CDR3 in DNA: TGTGCCAGCAGCCAAGGAAAGGCTAGCGAGAATACGCAGTATTTT. Its translation: CASSQGKASENTQYF.

The chain has TRBV7-6 and TRBJ2-7, with TRBD1 matching over 8 bases. Germline CDR1 reads SGHVS; CDR2 reads FNYEAQ. V lost 4 bases, J lost 6 bases, and 11 bases stayed unmatched. The CDR3 is 15 amino acids. The CDR3 bases are TGTGCCAGCAGCTCCGTTAGGCAGGGGGCGAGCGAGCAGTACTTC. It encodes CASSSVRQGASEQYF.

This clone has a single count. The chain recombines TRBV28 with TRBJ2-5; 8 nucleotides align to TRBD2. The CDR3 contains 15 residues. The V and J ends lost 8 bases and 1 base, in that order; junction bases with no gene match: 9. CDR1 and CDR2 from the germline V gene are MDHEN and SYDVKM. The CDR3 region is CASLTIAGSQETQYF. For the CDR3, the DNA is TGTGCCAGCCTAACTATAGCGGGATCCCAAGAGACCCAGTACTTC.

J is TRBJ1-2 and V is TRBV5-1; weak D call: TRBD1 (6 bases). The germline V gene encodes CDR1 SGHRS and CDR2 YFSETQ. The CDR3 spans 13 residues. The germline V and J ends were trimmed by 2 bases and 6 bases, with 11 bases remaining between them. The CDR3 sequence is CASSLSSGDGYTF. The CDR3 DNA sequence: TGCGCCAGCAGCTTAAGTTCAGGGGATGGCTACACCTTC.